This paragraph reports one T cell receptor (beta chain). Measured with immunoSEQ multiplex PCR; TCRdb has only the in-frame clones, and not every one. This sample has about 680,000 clones, with about 89% found just once. The source of the sample is a study of Ad26.COV2.S vaccination and SARS-CoV-2 variants. Between the trimmed V and J ends, which lost 0 bases and 10 bases, there was a span of 10 bases. The V gene's germline CDR1 is LGHDT and CDR2 YNNKEL (reference sequence). CDR3 length: 13 amino acids. Regarding treatment: around 19 received Ad26.COV2.S at low or high dose, single or two shots; about five received placebo; per-sample allocation not given. Specimen acquisition occurred on day 63 following the initial vaccine or placebo injection. At a Boston site, the person donating was an adult of 18-55 years.

The specimen was peripheral blood, collected in a trial of Ad26.COV2.S vaccine versus placebo. The J gene is TRBJ2-1, the V gene TRBV3-1 (or the pseudogene TRBV3-2); D uncertain. This clonotype originated in a person aged 18-65 years who received the Ad26.COV2.S COVID-19 vaccine or a placebo. CDR3 sequence (DNA): TGTGCCAGCAGCCAAGATGCCGTCGACGAGCAGTTCTTC. Its protein product is CASSQDAVDEQFF.